This T cell receptor (beta chain) was profiled in a study of early T cells in non-severe SARS-CoV-2 infection. TCRdb ran MiXCR on the 5' RACE reads and lists one entry per CDR3 protein. The repertoire holds roughly 90,000 distinct CDR3 sequences, with roughly 14% as singletons. The source material was whole blood. This sequence was found in an adult who was a healthcare worker with PCR-confirmed SARS-CoV-2 infection or an uninfected control (not recorded which).

The CDR3 nucleotides read TGTGCCAGCACACCTTACTTGGCTAACTATGGCTACACCTTC. Residues: CASTPYLANYGYTF. The chain employs TRBV28 and TRBJ1-2; D uncertain. This CDR3 has 14 residues. Germline loops: CDR1 MDHEN, CDR2 SYDVKM. Trimming took off 7 bases at V and 0 bases at J, with 12 bases between the two ends.